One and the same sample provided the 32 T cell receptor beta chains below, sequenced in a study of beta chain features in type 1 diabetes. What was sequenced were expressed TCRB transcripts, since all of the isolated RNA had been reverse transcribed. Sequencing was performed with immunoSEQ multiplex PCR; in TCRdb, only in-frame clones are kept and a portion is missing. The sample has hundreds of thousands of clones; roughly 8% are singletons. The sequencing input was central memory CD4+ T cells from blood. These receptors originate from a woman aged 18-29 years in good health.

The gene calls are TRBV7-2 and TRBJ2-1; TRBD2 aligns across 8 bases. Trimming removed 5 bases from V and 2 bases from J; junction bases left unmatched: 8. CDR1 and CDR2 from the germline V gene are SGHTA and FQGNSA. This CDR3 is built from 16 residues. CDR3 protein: CASSPRTSSTYNEQFF. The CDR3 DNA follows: TGTGCCAGCAGCCCCAGGACTAGCAGTACCTACAATGAGCAGTTCTTC.

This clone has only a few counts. This chain's CDR3 is CASSPTSGTTLYEQYF. The CDR3 DNA reads TGTGCCAGCAGCCCGACTAGCGGGACGACCCTATACGAGCAGTACTTC. The J gene is TRBJ2-7, the V gene TRBV7-8, with 11 bases aligning to TRBD2. The V gene's germline CDR1 is SGHVS and CDR2 FQNEAQ. Trimming took 5 bases from V and 4 from J; bases not matched to a gene: 10. The CDR3 consists of 16 residues.

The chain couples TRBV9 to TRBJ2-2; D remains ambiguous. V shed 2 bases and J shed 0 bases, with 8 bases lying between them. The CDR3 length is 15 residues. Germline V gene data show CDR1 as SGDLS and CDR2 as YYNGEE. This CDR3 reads CASSVGGTNTGELFF. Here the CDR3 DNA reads TGTGCCAGCAGCGTGGGTGGGACGAACACCGGGGAGCTGTTTTTT.

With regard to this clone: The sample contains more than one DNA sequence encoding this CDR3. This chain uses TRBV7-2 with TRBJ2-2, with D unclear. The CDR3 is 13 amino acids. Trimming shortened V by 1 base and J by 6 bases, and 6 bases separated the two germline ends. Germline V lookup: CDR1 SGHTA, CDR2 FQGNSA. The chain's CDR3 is CASSLVGSGELFF. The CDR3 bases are TGTGCCAGCAGCTTAGTGGGATCCGGGGAGCTGTTTTTT.

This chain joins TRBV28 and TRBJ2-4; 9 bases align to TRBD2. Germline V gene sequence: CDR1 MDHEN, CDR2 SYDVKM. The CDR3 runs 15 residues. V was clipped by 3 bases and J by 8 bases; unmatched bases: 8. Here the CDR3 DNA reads TGTGCCAGCAGTTTCCGCGGGAGGGCCTTAGACATTCAGTACTTC. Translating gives CASSFRGRALDIQYF.

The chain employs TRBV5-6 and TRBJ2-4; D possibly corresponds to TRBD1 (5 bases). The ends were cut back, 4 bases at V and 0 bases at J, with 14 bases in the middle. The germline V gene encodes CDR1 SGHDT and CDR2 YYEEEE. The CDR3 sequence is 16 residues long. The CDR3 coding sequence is TGTGCCAGCAGCCCAGACAGAATATTAGCCAAAAACATTCAGTACTTC. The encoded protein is CASSPDRILAKNIQYF.

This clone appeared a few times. The CDR3 is CASSPPGSVYNEQFF. CDR3 nucleotides: TGTGCCAGCTCACCACCGGGTTCAGTCTACAATGAGCAGTTCTTC. V usage is TRBV18 and J usage is TRBJ2-1; D is unresolved. The V end was cut by 0 bases, the J end by 3 bases, with 9 bases between. CDR3 length: 15 residues. CDR1 is KGHSH, CDR2 LQKENI, per germline.

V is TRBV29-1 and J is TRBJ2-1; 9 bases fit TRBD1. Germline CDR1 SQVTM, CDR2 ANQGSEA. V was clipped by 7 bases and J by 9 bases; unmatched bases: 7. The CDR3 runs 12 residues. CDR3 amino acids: CSAGQGQGEQFF. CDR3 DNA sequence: TGCAGCGCTGGACAGGGGCAGGGTGAGCAGTTCTTC.

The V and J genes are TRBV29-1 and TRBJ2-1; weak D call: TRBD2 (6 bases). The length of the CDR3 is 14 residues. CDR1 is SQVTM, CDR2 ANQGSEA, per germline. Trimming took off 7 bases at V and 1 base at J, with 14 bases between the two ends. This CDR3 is CSGRTAGSYNEQFF. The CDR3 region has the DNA TGCAGCGGTAGGACGGCGGGATCCTACAATGAGCAGTTCTTC.

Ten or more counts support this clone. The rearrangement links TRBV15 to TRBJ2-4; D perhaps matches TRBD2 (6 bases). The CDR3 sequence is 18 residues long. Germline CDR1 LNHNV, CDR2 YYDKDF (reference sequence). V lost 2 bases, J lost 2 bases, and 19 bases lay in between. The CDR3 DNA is TGTGCCACCAGCAGAACGAGGAGTAGCGGTTCAACCAAAAACATTCAGTACTTC. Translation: CATSRTRSSGSTKNIQYF.

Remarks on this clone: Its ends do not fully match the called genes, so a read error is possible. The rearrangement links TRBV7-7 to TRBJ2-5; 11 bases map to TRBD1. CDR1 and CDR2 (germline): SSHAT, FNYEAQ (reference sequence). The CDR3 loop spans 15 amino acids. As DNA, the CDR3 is TGTGCTAGCAGCTTGGGACAGGGGGATGGAGAGACCCAGTACTTC. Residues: CASSLGQGDGETQYF.

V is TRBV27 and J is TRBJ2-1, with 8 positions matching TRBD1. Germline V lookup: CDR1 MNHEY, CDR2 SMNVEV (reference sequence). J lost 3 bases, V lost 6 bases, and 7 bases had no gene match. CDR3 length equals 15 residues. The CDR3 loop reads CASSPDRGYYNEQFF. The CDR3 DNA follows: TGTGCCAGCAGCCCAGACAGGGGATACTACAATGAGCAGTTCTTC.

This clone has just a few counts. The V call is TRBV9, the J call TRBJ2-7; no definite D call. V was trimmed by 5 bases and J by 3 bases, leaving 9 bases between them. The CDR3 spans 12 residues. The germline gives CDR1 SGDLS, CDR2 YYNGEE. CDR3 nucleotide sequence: TGTGCCAGCAGTATGAACAGCTACGAGCAGTACTTC. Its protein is CASSMNSYEQYF.

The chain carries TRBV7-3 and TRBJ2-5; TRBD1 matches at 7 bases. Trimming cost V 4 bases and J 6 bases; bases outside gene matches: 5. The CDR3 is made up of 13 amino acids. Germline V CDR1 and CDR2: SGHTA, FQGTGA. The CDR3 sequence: CASSSTGSQTQYF. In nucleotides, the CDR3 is TGTGCCAGCAGCTCGACAGGGTCTCAGACCCAGTACTTC.

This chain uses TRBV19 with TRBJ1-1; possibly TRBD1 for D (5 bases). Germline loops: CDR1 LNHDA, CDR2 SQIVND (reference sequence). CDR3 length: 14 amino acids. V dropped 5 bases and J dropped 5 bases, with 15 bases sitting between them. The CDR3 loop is CASSAFQGTTEAFF. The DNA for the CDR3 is TGTGCCAGTAGTGCATTTCAGGGAACGACTGAAGCTTTCTTT.

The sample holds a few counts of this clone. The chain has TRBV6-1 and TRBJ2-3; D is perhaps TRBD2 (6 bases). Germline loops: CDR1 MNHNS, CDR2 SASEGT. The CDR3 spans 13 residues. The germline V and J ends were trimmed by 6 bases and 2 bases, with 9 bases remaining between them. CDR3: CASRMDYTDTQYF. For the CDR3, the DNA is TGTGCCAGCAGAATGGACTACACAGATACGCAGTATTTT.

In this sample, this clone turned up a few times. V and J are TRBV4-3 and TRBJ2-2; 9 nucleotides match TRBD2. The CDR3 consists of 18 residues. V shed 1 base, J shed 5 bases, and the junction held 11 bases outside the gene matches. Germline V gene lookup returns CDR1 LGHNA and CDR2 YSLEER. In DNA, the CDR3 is TGCGCCAGCAGCCAAGGTCCGCGACTAGCGGCTGGGACCGGGGAGCTGTTTTTT. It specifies CASSQGPRLAAGTGELFF.

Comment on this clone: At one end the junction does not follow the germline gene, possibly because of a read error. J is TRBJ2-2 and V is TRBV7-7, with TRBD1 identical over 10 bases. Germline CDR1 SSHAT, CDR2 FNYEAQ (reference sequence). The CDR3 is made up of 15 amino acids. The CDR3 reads CASSAGTGDTGELFF. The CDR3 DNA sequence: TGTGCTAGCAGTGCCGGGACAGGGGACACCGGGGAGCTGTTTTTT.

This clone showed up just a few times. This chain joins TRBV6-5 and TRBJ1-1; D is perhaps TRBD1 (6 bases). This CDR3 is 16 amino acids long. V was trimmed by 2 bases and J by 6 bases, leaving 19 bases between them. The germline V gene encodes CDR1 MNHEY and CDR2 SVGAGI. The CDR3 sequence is CASSYRLQGRSAEAFF. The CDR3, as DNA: TGTGCCAGCAGTTACCGGTTACAGGGTAGATCCGCTGAAGCTTTCTTT.

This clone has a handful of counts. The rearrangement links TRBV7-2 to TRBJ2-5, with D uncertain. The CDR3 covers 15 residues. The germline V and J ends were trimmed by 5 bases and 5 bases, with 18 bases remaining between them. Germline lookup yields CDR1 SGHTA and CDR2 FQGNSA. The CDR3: CASSLSQQLGETQYF. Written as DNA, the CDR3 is TGTGCCAGCAGCCTAAGCCAGCAACTGGGGGAGACCCAGTACTTC.

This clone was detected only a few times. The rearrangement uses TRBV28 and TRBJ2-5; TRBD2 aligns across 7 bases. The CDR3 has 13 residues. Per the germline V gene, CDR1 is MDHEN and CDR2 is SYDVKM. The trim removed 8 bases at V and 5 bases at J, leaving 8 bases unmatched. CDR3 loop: CASGDYSGETQYF. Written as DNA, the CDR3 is TGTGCCAGCGGGGACTATTCAGGGGAGACCCAGTACTTC.

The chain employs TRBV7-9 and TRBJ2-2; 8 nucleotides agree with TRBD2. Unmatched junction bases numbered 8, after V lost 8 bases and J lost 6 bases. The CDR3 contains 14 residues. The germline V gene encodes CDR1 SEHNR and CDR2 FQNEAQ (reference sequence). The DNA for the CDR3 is TGTGCCAGCGGCAGCGGGAGTACGTCCGGGGAGCTGTTTTTT. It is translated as CASGSGSTSGELFF.

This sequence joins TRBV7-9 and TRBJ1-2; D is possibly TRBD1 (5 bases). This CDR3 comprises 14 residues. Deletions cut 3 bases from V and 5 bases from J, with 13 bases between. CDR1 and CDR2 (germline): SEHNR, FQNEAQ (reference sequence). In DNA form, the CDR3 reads TGTGCCAGCAGCTTTTCCGGCAGGGAGTATGGCTACACCTTC. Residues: CASSFSGREYGYTF.

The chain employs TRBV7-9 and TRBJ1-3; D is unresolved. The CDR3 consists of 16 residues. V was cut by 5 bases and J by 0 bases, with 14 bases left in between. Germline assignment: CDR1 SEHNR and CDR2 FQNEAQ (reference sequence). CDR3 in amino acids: CASSHRLPTSGNTIYF. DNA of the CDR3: TGTGCCAGCAGCCACCGACTTCCTACCTCTGGAAACACCATATATTTT.

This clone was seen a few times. For the CDR3, the DNA is TGCGCCAGCAGCCAAGCAGGGGAGGGTGGTGGCTACACCTTC. Translation: CASSQAGEGGGYTF. J is TRBJ1-2 and V is TRBV4-3, with D possibly TRBD1 on 6 matching bases. Germline V gene data show CDR1 as LGHNA and CDR2 as YSLEER. V lost 1 base to trimming and J lost 7 bases, with 13 bases between them. The CDR3 has 14 amino acids.

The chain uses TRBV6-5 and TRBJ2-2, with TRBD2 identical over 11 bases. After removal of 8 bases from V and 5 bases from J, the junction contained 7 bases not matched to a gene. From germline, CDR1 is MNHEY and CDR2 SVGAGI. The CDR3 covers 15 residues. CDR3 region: CASLLLAGGTGELFF. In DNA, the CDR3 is TGTGCCAGCCTACTCCTAGCGGGAGGTACCGGGGAGCTGTTTTTT.

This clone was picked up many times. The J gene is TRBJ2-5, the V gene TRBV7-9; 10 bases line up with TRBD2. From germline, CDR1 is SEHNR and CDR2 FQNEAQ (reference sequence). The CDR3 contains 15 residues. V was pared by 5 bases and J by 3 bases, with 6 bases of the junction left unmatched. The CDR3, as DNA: TGTGCCAGCAGCCCCCGGACTAGCGGAAAAGAGACCCAGTACTTC. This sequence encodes CASSPRTSGKETQYF.

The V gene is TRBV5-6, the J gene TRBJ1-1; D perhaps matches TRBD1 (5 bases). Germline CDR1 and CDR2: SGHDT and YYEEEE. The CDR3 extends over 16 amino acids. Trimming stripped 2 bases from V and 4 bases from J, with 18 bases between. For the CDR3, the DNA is TGTGCCAGCAGCTTCCTTCGAACTATGGGGGGCACTGAAGCTTTCTTT. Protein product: CASSFLRTMGGTEAFF.

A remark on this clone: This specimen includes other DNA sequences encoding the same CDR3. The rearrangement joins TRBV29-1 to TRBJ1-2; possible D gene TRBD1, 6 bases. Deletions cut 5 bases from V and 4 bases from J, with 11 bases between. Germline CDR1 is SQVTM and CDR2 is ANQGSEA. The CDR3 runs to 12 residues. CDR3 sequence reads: CSVYRGAYGYTF. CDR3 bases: TGCAGCGTTTATAGGGGGGCCTATGGCTACACCTTC.

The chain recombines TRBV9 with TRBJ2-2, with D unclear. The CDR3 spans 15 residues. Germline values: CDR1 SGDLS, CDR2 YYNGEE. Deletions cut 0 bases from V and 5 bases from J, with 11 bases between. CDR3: CASSVDIVRTGELFF. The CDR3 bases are TGTGCCAGCAGCGTAGATATCGTTCGGACCGGGGAGCTGTTTTTT.

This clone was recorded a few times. CDR3 nucleotides: TGTGCCAGCAGCTTAATACTAGCGGAGCAGTTCTTC. This translates into CASSLILAEQFF. This chain links TRBV11-1 with TRBJ2-1; 7 bases align to TRBD2. Germline V gene data show CDR1 as SGHAT and CDR2 as FQDESV (reference sequence). The trim removed 2 bases at V and 10 bases at J, leaving 2 bases unmatched. This CDR3 has 12 residues.

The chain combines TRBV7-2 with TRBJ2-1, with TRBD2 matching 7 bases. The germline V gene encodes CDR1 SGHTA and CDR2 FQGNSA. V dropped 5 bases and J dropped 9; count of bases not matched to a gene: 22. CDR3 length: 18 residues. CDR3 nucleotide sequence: TGTGCCAGCAGCCCGGCCCGGGACTACCCTCTTGAATTGGGTGAGCAGTTCTTC. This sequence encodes CASSPARDYPLELGEQFF. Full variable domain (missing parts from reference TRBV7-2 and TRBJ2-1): GAGVSQSPSNKVTEKGKDVELRCDPISGHTALYWYRQSLGQGLEFLIYFQGNSAPDKSGLPSDRFSAERTGGSVSTLTIQRTQQEDSAVYLCASSPARDYPLELGEQFFGPGTRLTVL.